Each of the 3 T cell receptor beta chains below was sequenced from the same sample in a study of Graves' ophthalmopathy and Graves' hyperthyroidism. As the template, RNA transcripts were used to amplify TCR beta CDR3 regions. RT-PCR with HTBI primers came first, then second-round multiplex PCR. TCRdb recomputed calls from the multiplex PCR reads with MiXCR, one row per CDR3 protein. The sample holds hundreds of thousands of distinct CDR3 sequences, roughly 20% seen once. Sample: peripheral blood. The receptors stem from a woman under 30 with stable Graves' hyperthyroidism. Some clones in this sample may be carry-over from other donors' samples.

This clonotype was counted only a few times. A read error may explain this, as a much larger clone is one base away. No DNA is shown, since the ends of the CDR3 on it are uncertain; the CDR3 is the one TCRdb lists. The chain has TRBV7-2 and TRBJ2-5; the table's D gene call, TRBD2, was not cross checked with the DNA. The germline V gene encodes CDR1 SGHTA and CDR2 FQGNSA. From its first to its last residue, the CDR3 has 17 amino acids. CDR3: CASSPRWASGAQETKYF.

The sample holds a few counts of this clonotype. DNA for the CDR3: TGTGCCAGCAGTTCCATGGGCCAGCCCCAGCATTTT. It is translated as CASSSMGQPQHF. J is TRBJ1-5 and V is TRBV12-3 or TRBV12-4; D unresolved. This CDR3 has 12 residues. Deletions cut 4 bases from V and 7 bases from J, with 8 bases between.

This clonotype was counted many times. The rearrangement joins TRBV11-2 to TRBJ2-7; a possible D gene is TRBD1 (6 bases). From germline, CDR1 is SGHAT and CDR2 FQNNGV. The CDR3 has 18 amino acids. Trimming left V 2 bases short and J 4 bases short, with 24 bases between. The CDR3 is CASSLLGTPLRGDYEQYF. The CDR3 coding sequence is TGTGCCAGCAGCTTACTGGGGACACCACTACGAGGGGATTACGAGCAGTACTTC.